Listed below are T cell receptor beta chains from one sample, sequenced in a study of T cell responses to AZD1222 COVID-19 vaccine. Repertoires were generated with immunoSEQ multiplex PCR, while TCRdb's copy carries only in-frame clones and drops some. The sample holds 140,000 to 150,000 clones, roughly 91% seen once. The material sequenced was peripheral blood, taken on day 0 of AZD1222 vaccination. These receptors all stem from an adult in good health. Both conserved end residues are part of each CDR3. The order of the fields is J gene, V gene, clone size, D gene, CDR3 protein, CDR3 DNA. D genes are given only for firm matches. Clone size is not always given. Where it is, it says once, few, many or a class for expanded clones.

J: TRBJ1-4; V: TRBV5-1; size: -; D: -; CDR3: CASSLALGSGEKLFF; DNA: TGCGCCAGCAGCTTGGCCTTAGGAAGCGGTGAAAAACTGTTTTTT
J: TRBJ2-2; V: TRBV4-3; size: -; D: TRBD2; CDR3: CASSRGPGLARTNTGELFF; DNA: TGCGCCAGCAGCCGGGGACCGGGACTAGCGCGGACGAACACCGGGGAGCTGTTTTTT
J: TRBJ1-1; V: TRBV6-4; size: -; D: TRBD1; CDR3: CASSTRQGNTEAFF; DNA: TGTGCCAGCAGTACCCGACAGGGGAACACTGAAGCTTTCTTT
J: TRBJ1-3; V: TRBV3-1/TRBV3-2; size: -; D: -; CDR3: CASSQQQGNTIYF; DNA: TGTGCCAGCAGCCAGCAACAAGGAAACACCATATATTTT
J: TRBJ1-2; V: TRBV7-8; size: -; D: TRBD1; CDR3: CASSWGTGDYGYTF; DNA: TGTGCCAGCAGCTGGGGGACAGGGGACTATGGCTACACCTTC
J: TRBJ2-2; V: TRBV16; size: -; D: -; CDR3: CASSQSGTGELFF; DNA: TGTGCCAGCAGCCAATCAGGCACCGGGGAGCTGTTTTTT
J: TRBJ1-4; V: TRBV7-9; size: -; D: -; CDR3: CASSLSGAEEKLFF; DNA: TGTGCCAGCAGCTTATCAGGGGCCGAGGAAAAACTGTTTTTT
J: TRBJ2-2; V: TRBV7-9; size: -; D: TRBD1; CDR3: CASSLLGDRGLYPTGELFF; DNA: TGTGCCAGCAGCTTATTGGGTGACAGGGGCCTCTACCCAACCGGGGAGCTGTTTTTT
J: TRBJ2-7; V: TRBV30; size: -; D: TRBD1; CDR3: CARRNRGRYEQYF; DNA: TGTGCCCGACGGAACAGGGGGAGGTACGAGCAGTACTTC
J: TRBJ2-1; V: TRBV11-2; size: once; D: -; CDR3: CASSLGGLLYNEQFF; DNA: TGTGCCAGCAGCTTAGGCGGGCTCCTCTACAATGAGCAGTTCTTC
J: TRBJ1-1; V: TRBV6-5; size: few; D: -; CDR3: CASKMNTEAFF; DNA: TGTGCCAGCAAAATGAACACTGAAGCTTTCTTT
J: TRBJ1-1; V: TRBV4-3; size: -; D: -; CDR3: CASSQGFLQGSEAFF; DNA: TGCGCCAGCAGCCAAGGTTTCTTACAGGGCTCTGAAGCTTTCTTT
J: TRBJ2-7; V: TRBV13; size: -; D: -; CDR3: CASSLQGGTYEQYF; DNA: TGTGCCAGCAGCTTACAGGGGGGGACATACGAGCAGTACTTC
J: TRBJ2-3; V: TRBV5-1; size: -; D: TRBD2; CDR3: CASSDSGDTDTQYF; DNA: TGCGCCAGCAGCGATAGCGGGGACACAGATACGCAGTATTTT
J: TRBJ1-1; V: TRBV19; size: -; D: -; CDR3: CASRTGLGHTEAFF; DNA: TGTGCCAGTAGGACGGGCCTCGGGCACACTGAAGCTTTCTTT
J: TRBJ1-5; V: TRBV15; size: -; D: TRBD1; CDR3: CATSRETGGYNQPQHF; DNA: TGTGCCACCAGCAGAGAGACAGGGGGCTACAATCAGCCCCAGCATTTT
J: TRBJ1-1; V: TRBV7-9; size: -; D: -; CDR3: CASSLGAATEAFF; DNA: TGTGCCAGCAGCTTAGGGGCAGCCACTGAAGCTTTCTTT
J: TRBJ1-1; V: TRBV5-4; size: -; D: -; CDR3: CASSRNYRDEAFF; DNA: TGTGCCAGCAGCCGGAATTACAGGGATGAAGCTTTCTTT
J: TRBJ1-5; V: TRBV7-9; size: -; D: -; CDR3: CASSLWEQGYNQPQHF; DNA: TGTGCCAGCAGCTTATGGGAGCAGGGCTATAATCAGCCCCAGCATTTT
J: TRBJ1-4; V: TRBV15; size: -; D: -; CDR3: CATSRSWGRGEKLFF; DNA: TGTGCCACCAGCAGATCTTGGGGGCGCGGTGAAAAACTGTTTTTT
J: TRBJ2-7; V: TRBV6-2/TRBV6-3; size: -; D: TRBD1; CDR3: CASSYSADRASYEQYF; DNA: TGTGCCAGCAGTTACTCTGCGGACAGGGCTTCCTACGAGCAGTACTTC
J: TRBJ2-3; V: TRBV2; size: -; D: -; CDR3: CASSEKLARRDTQYF; DNA: TGTGCCAGCAGTGAAAAATTAGCTAGAAGAGATACGCAGTATTTT
J: TRBJ2-7; V: TRBV27; size: once; D: -; CDR3: CASSLGTIGYEQYF; DNA: TGTGCCAGCAGTTTAGGGACGATAGGCTACGAGCAGTACTTC
J: TRBJ1-1; V: TRBV29-1; size: -; D: TRBD1; CDR3: CSADGTGGLTEAFF; DNA: TGCAGCGCGGACGGGACAGGGGGTCTAACTGAAGCTTTCTTT
J: TRBJ1-1; V: TRBV3-1/TRBV3-2; size: -; D: -; CDR3: CASSQVLNTEAFF; DNA: TGTGCCAGCAGCCAAGTCCTGAACACTGAAGCTTTCTTT
J: TRBJ1-5; V: TRBV19; size: -; D: -; CDR3: CASSIMGGARQPQHF; DNA: TGTGCCAGTAGTATAATGGGAGGGGCCCGGCAGCCCCAGCATTTT
J: TRBJ1-2; V: TRBV28; size: -; D: TRBD1; CDR3: CASSWGQNYGYTF; DNA: TGTGCCAGCAGTTGGGGACAGAACTATGGCTACACCTTC
J: TRBJ2-3; V: TRBV4-1; size: -; D: TRBD2; CDR3: CASSQVGLAADTQYF; DNA: TGCGCCAGCAGCCAAGTAGGACTAGCCGCAGATACGCAGTATTTT
J: TRBJ1-1; V: TRBV2; size: few; D: -; CDR3: CASIRVRGYTEAFF; DNA: TGTGCCAGCATTAGGGTCAGGGGCTACACTGAAGCTTTCTTT
J: TRBJ1-1; V: TRBV4-1; size: -; D: -; CDR3: CASRGPLMNTEAFF; DNA: TGCGCCAGCCGCGGCCCTCTCATGAACACTGAAGCTTTCTTT
J: TRBJ1-1; V: TRBV5-4; size: -; D: -; CDR3: CASSVGGKEAFF; DNA: TGTGCCAGCAGCGTGGGAGGGAAGGAAGCTTTCTTT
J: TRBJ2-7; V: TRBV20-1; size: -; D: -; CDR3: CSASLVSDEQYF; DNA: TGCAGTGCTAGTCTGGTTTCCGACGAGCAGTACTTC
J: TRBJ1-5; V: TRBV11-2; size: -; D: -; CDR3: CASSLGGHNQPQHF; DNA: TGTGCCAGCAGCTTAGGGGGCCACAATCAGCCCCAGCATTTT
J: TRBJ2-2; V: TRBV27; size: -; D: TRBD1; CDR3: CASSSKQGAGGELFF; DNA: TGTGCCAGCAGTTCAAAACAGGGGGCAGGCGGGGAGCTGTTTTTT
J: TRBJ2-7; V: TRBV5-1; size: -; D: TRBD1; CDR3: CASSIAGTGSYEQYF; DNA: TGCGCCAGCAGCATAGCCGGGACAGGATCCTACGAGCAGTACTTC
J: TRBJ2-7; V: TRBV2; size: -; D: TRBD1; CDR3: CASREQGPLTYEQYF; DNA: TGTGCCAGCAGGGAACAGGGGCCCCTAACCTACGAGCAGTACTTC
J: TRBJ2-5; V: TRBV5-4; size: -; D: -; CDR3: CASSLPRGHGDKRETQYF; DNA: TGTGCCAGCAGCTTACCTCGGGGGCATGGAGACAAGCGAGAGACCCAGTACTTC
J: TRBJ2-5; V: TRBV19; size: -; D: TRBD1; CDR3: CASSLWDREGDAQETQYF; DNA: TGTGCCAGTAGTCTCTGGGACAGGGAAGGCGATGCTCAAGAGACCCAGTACTTC
J: TRBJ2-7; V: TRBV2; size: -; D: -; CDR3: CASMSGGASEQYF; DNA: TGTGCCAGCATGAGTGGGGGGGCGAGCGAGCAGTACTTC
J: TRBJ1-4; V: TRBV5-1; size: -; D: -; CDR3: CASSLAGSATNEKLFF; DNA: TGCGCCAGCAGCTTGGCCGGAAGCGCAACTAATGAAAAACTGTTTTTT
J: TRBJ1-2; V: TRBV7-6; size: -; D: -; CDR3: CASSPGPPPTSYGYTF; DNA: TGTGCCAGCAGTCCGGGACCCCCTCCGACAAGCTATGGCTACACCTTC
J: TRBJ2-3; V: TRBV10-1; size: -; D: TRBD2; CDR3: CASTSPLAGGSTDTQYF; DNA: TGCGCCAGTACTTCTCCTCTAGCGGGGGGAAGCACAGATACGCAGTATTTT
J: TRBJ2-1; V: TRBV7-9; size: once; D: -; CDR3: CASSLGPDNEQFF; DNA: TGTGCCAGCAGCTTAGGACCGGACAATGAGCAGTTCTTC
J: TRBJ1-1; V: TRBV18; size: once; D: -; CDR3: CASSSRPTGYTEAFF; DNA: TGTGCCAGCTCATCTCGGCCGACAGGTTACACTGAAGCTTTCTTT
J: TRBJ2-7; V: TRBV20-1; size: -; D: TRBD1; CDR3: CSASGQGKYSYEQYF; DNA: TGCAGTGCTAGTGGACAGGGGAAGTACTCCTACGAGCAGTACTTC
J: TRBJ2-5; V: TRBV19; size: -; D: -; CDR3: CASTPHGVGETQYF; DNA: TGTGCCAGTACCCCTCACGGGGTCGGGGAGACCCAGTACTTC
J: TRBJ1-3; V: TRBV19; size: -; D: -; CDR3: CASSPARQYSGNTIYF; DNA: TGTGCCAGTAGTCCCGCCCGACAGTACTCTGGAAACACCATATATTTT
J: TRBJ1-1; V: TRBV4-2; size: -; D: -; CDR3: CASSQERFSANTEAFF; DNA: TGTGCCAGCAGCCAAGAACGATTTTCGGCGAACACTGAAGCTTTCTTT
J: TRBJ2-7; V: TRBV10-3; size: -; D: TRBD1; CDR3: CAISLGQGDEQYF; DNA: TGTGCCATCAGTTTGGGACAGGGGGACGAGCAGTACTTC
J: TRBJ1-1; V: TRBV5-1; size: -; D: -; CDR3: CASSFTGTEAFF; DNA: TGCGCCAGCAGCTTTACGGGCACTGAAGCTTTCTTT
J: TRBJ1-5; V: TRBV29-1; size: -; D: -; CDR3: CSVVISVTGQPQHF; DNA: TGCAGCGTTGTAATTAGCGTCACGGGTCAGCCCCAGCATTTT
J: TRBJ1-1; V: TRBV5-1; size: -; D: -; CDR3: CASSFVGEGFAEAFF; DNA: TGCGCCAGCAGCTTCGTAGGGGAAGGATTCGCTGAAGCTTTCTTT
J: TRBJ1-1; V: TRBV6-5; size: -; D: -; CDR3: CASRAGAVAEAFF; DNA: TGTGCCAGCAGGGCAGGGGCCGTGGCTGAAGCTTTCTTT
J: TRBJ1-2; V: TRBV19; size: -; D: -; CDR3: CASSIGGKDYGYTF; DNA: TGTGCCAGTAGTATAGGAGGGAAAGACTATGGCTACACCTTC
J: TRBJ1-5; V: TRBV9; size: -; D: -; CDR3: CASSVDGLGQPQHF; DNA: TGTGCCAGCAGCGTAGATGGGCTCGGTCAGCCCCAGCATTTT
J: TRBJ1-2; V: TRBV7-9; size: -; D: -; CDR3: CASSPPNYGYTF; DNA: TGTGCCAGCAGCCCACCCAACTATGGCTACACCTTC
J: TRBJ2-1; V: TRBV6-4; size: -; D: TRBD2; CDR3: CASSDSGLAGYNEQFF; DNA: TGTGCCAGCAGTGACTCAGGACTAGCGGGCTACAATGAGCAGTTCTTC